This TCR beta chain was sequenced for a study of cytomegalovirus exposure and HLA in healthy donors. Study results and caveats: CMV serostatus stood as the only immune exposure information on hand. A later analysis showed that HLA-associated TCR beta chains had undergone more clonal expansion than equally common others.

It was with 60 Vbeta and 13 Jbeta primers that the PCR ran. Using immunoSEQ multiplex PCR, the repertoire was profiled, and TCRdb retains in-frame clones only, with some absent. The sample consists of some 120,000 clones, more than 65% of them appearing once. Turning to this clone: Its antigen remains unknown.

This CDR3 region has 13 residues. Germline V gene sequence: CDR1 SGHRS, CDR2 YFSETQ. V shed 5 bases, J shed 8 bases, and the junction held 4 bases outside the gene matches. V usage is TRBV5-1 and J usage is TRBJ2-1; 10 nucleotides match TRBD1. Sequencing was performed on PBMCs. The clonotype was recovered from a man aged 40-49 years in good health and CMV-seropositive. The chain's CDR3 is CASRRDRGDEQFF. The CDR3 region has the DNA TGCGCCAGCAGACGGGACAGGGGTGATGAGCAGTTCTTC.